The clone carrying this T cell receptor (beta chain) came up a few times. Its antigen is unknown. This sample is part of a study of beta chain features in type 1 diabetes. General study points: Moderately but significantly shorter TCRB CDR3s were found in Type 1 diabetes patients in all four CD4+ subsets. PCR might pick shorter templates more often, in the same way for patients and controls.

The germline V gene has CDR1 SEHNR and CDR2 FQNEAQ (reference sequence). The CDR3 spans 14 residues. V lost 3 bases and J 5 bases, leaving 13 bases between the germline ends. Expressed TCRB transcripts were sequenced after all isolated RNA was converted to cDNA. The method was immunoSEQ multiplex PCR; TCRdb's version includes in-frame clones alone and lacks a portion of them. The sample has about 700,000 clones; 10% to 15% are singletons. Sequences were obtained from naive CD4+ T cells from blood. The receptor's source is a man between 18 and 29 years old with type 1 diabetes. The chain uses TRBV7-9 and TRBJ2-5, with D unresolved. Written as DNA, the CDR3 is TGTGCCAGCAGCTTTCCTGGAAGAATGGAGACCCAGTACTTC. This encodes CASSFPGRMETQYF.